The 11 T cell receptor beta chains given below trace back to one sample, sequenced in a study of shared clonotypes between healthy human individuals. Repertoires were generated with immunoSEQ multiplex PCR, while TCRdb's copy carries only in-frame clones and drops some. The profile shows around 1,900,000 clones, 90% to 95% of them singletons. CD45RO-negative CD8 cells positively selected for CCR7 made up the naive population, which excluded terminally differentiated effector memory CD45RA+ cells. The sample taken for sequencing was naive CD8+ T cells from PBMCs. These receptors came from a man aged 18 to 35 in good health. Some clones in this sample may be carry-over from other donors' samples.

J is TRBJ2-1 and V is TRBV6-5; TRBD2 matches 8 bases. CDR3 length equals 16 residues. Per the germline V gene, CDR1 is MNHEY and CDR2 is SVGAGI. V dropped 0 bases and J dropped 4; count of bases not matched to a gene: 5. The CDR3 region has the DNA TGTGCCAGCAGTTACTCGGTTAGCGGGGTATACAATGAGCAGTTCTTC. Its protein is CASSYSVSGVYNEQFF.

The rearrangement uses TRBV28 and TRBJ2-5; D gene uncertain. In germline, CDR1 is MDHEN, CDR2 SYDVKM. V dropped 5 bases and J dropped 2 bases, with 18 bases sitting between them. The CDR3 covers 16 residues. CDR3: CASSLPTGEEQETQYF. The CDR3 coding sequence is TGTGCCAGCAGTCTACCGACTGGGGAAGAACAAGAGACCCAGTACTTC.

This clone was recorded once. The chain joins TRBV7-8 to TRBJ2-1; D is ambiguous. The CDR3 consists of 15 residues. The V and J ends lost 5 bases and 0 bases respectively, with 11 bases between them. Looked up from germline, CDR1 is SGHVS and CDR2 is FQNEAQ. The CDR3 region is CASSPAATSYNEQFF. The CDR3 region has the DNA TGTGCCAGCAGCCCGGCGGCGACCTCCTACAATGAGCAGTTCTTC. Together with reference TRBV7-8 and TRBJ2-1, the CDR3 gives the full variable domain: GAGVSQSPRYKVAKRGQDVALRCDPISGHVSLFWYQQALGQGPEFLTYFQNEAQLDKSGLPSDRFFAERPEGSVSTLKIQRTQQEDSAVYLCASSPAATSYNEQFFGPGTRLTVL.

CDR3 nucleotides: TGTGCCAGCAGTGAAAAAGGGTTAGCGGGAGTATTCTACGAGCAGTACTTC. Translation: CASSEKGLAGVFYEQYF. The rearrangement joins TRBV2 to TRBJ2-7, with 9 positions matching TRBD2. This CDR3 contains 17 residues. Germline V lookup: CDR1 SNHLY, CDR2 FYNNEI. V was clipped by 2 bases and J by 3 bases; unmatched bases: 11.

This chain joins TRBV9 and TRBJ1-1, with D uncertain. CDR3 length: 13 residues. Trimming removed 4 bases at V and 8 bases at J, with 15 bases between. CDR1 and CDR2 from the germline V gene are SGDLS and YYNGEE. The chain's CDR3 is CASSSGGGWEAFF. The CDR3 DNA sequence: TGTGCCAGCAGCTCCGGAGGCGGTTGGGAAGCTTTCTTT. Full variable domain (missing parts from reference TRBV9 and TRBJ1-1): DSGVTQTPKHLITATGQRVTLRCSPRSGDLSVYWYQQSLDQGLQFLIQYYNGEERAKGNILERFSAQQFPDLHSELNLSSLELGDSALYFCASSSGGGWEAFFGQGTRLTVV.

V usage is TRBV4-2 and J usage is TRBJ2-1; D perhaps matches TRBD1 (5 bases). Trimming took 2 bases from V and 5 from J, leaving 13 bases between them. CDR3 size: 15 residues. Germline V gene data show CDR1 as LGHNA and CDR2 as YNFKEQ. In DNA form, the CDR3 reads TGTGCCAGCAGCCAACTGGCAGGGTTCGACAATGAGCAGTTCTTC. It specifies CASSQLAGFDNEQFF.

This chain uses TRBV4-3 with TRBJ2-1, with 13 nucleotides matching TRBD2. V lost 0 bases to trimming and J lost 6 bases; unmatched junction nucleotides: 5. This CDR3 spans 17 amino acids. The germline CDR1 and CDR2 sequences are LGHNA and YSLEER. The CDR3 here is CASSQDTRLAGGNEQFF. CDR3 DNA sequence: TGCGCCAGCAGCCAAGATACCAGACTAGCGGGAGGCAATGAGCAGTTCTTC.

The J gene is TRBJ1-1, the V gene TRBV27; TRBD1 is a possible D gene (5 bases). The CDR3 is 17 amino acids. The V gene's germline CDR1 is MNHEY and CDR2 SMNVEV (reference sequence). The ends were cut back, 1 base at V and 1 base at J, with 16 bases in the middle. The DNA of the CDR3 is TGTGCCAGCAGTTTATTTTCCCCTGGGGGATCGAACACTGAAGCTTTCTTT. Its translation: CASSLFSPGGSNTEAFF.

This clone occurred once. V and J are TRBV19 and TRBJ2-1, with TRBD2 identical over 8 bases. Germline V gives CDR1 LNHDA, CDR2 SQIVND (reference sequence). J was trimmed by 0 bases and V by 5 bases; bases with no gene match: 6. CDR3 length: 16 residues. The CDR3 loop reads CASSPTAGDSYNEQFF. The CDR3 region has the DNA TGTGCCAGTAGTCCTACAGCGGGAGACTCCTACAATGAGCAGTTCTTC.

This chain connects TRBV9 to TRBJ2-1; perhaps TRBD1 as D (6 bases). V was cut by 4 bases and J by 6 bases, with 20 bases left in between. CDR1 SGDLS and CDR2 YYNGEE come from the germline V gene. The CDR3 totals 16 residues. CDR3 coding DNA: TGTGCCAGCAGCCTCTCGGGTACAGGGTCAATCAATGAGCAGTTCTTC. Its protein product is CASSLSGTGSINEQFF.

A few counts support this clone. The chain employs TRBV15 and TRBJ1-1, with D maybe TRBD1 (5 bases). There are 13 residues in the CDR3. With 4 bases removed from V and 1 base from J, the gap between germline ends came to 7 bases. Germline values: CDR1 LNHNV, CDR2 YYDKDF (reference sequence). In DNA form, the CDR3 reads TGTGCCACCAGCATAGGGGCGAACACTGAAGCTTTCTTT. Its translation: CATSIGANTEAFF. Using reference TRBV15 and TRBJ1-1 for the parts outside the CDR3, the full variable domain is DAMVIQNPRYQVTQFGKPVTLSCSQTLNHNVMYWYQQKSSQAPKLLFHYYDKDFNNEADTPDNFQSRRPNTSFCFLDIRSPGLGDTAMYLCATSIGANTEAFFGQGTRLTVV.